These T cell receptor beta chains were read from a single sample in a study of T cells in Graves' hyperthyroidism and ophthalmopathy. One entry per CDR3 protein results from TCRdb running MiXCR on the multiplex PCR reads. Of some 510,000 distinct CDR3 sequences listed, roughly 20% are singletons. Material: blood. These receptors all stem from a man aged 18 to 30 with Graves' hyperthyroidism. Each CDR3 is given with its conserved first and last residue. A D gene is named only where the DNA matches it firmly.

.	TRBV28	TRBJ2-5	CASSLSLGRERTQYF
.	TRBV7-9	TRBJ1-1	CASSLDGKAEAFF
TRBD1	TRBV29-1	TRBJ2-2	CSVRDRANTGELFF
.	TRBV3-1	TRBJ1-2	CASSQDAGVHYGYTF
.	TRBV4-1	TRBJ1-1	CASSQDRTGADKAFF
TRBD1	TRBV28	TRBJ1-5	CASHNRGGQPQHF
TRBD1	TRBV15	TRBJ1-5	CATSRASGTGDQPQHF
TRBD1	TRBV12-3/TRBV12-4	TRBJ1-1	CASRMGQGNTEAFF
TRBD2	TRBV20-1	TRBJ2-5	CSPNQRGRSQYF
.	TRBV6-4	TRBJ2-7	CASRREYRPPSFYEQYF
TRBD1	TRBV5-1	TRBJ1-2	CASSSSGTGLNYGYTF
.	TRBV12-3/TRBV12-4	TRBJ2-4	CASSWASSDIQYF
.	TRBV5-1	TRBJ2-7	CASGLQPGSYYEQYF
.	TRBV5-6	TRBJ2-7	CASTRENGYEQYF
.	TRBV6-5	TRBJ2-7	CASRFTEASPYEQYF
.	TRBV7-9	TRBJ1-1	CASSLPGSRNTEAFF
.	TRBV6-1	TRBJ1-1	CASSPGGSYTEAFF
.	TRBV15	TRBJ2-7	CATSRDQAYYEQYF
.	TRBV6-2/TRBV6-3	TRBJ2-7	CASNDDLASYYEQYF
TRBD1	TRBV28	TRBJ1-1	CASFQGAPTEAFF
.	TRBV24-1	TRBJ2-5	CATSDLYQETQYF
.	TRBV27	TRBJ1-2	CASAGRETGYTF
.	TRBV27	TRBJ1-2	CASSSSPSYGYTF
TRBD1	TRBV6-1	TRBJ1-5	CASTETGQQPQHF
.	TRBV20-1	TRBJ1-1	CSARAPQGRNTEAFF
TRBD1	TRBV12-3/TRBV12-4	TRBJ2-2	CASRRTGGGELFF
.	TRBV20-1	TRBJ2-7	CSAREIASYEQYF
TRBD1	TRBV30	TRBJ2-7	CAWGPDRGLEQYF
TRBD1	TRBV27	TRBJ2-5	CASSLTHRGETQYF
.	TRBV15	TRBJ2-7	CATSKGVLSYEQYF
TRBD2	TRBV15	TRBJ2-5	CATSRGVQETQYF
TRBD2	TRBV2	TRBJ2-7	CASAPVGSGGSYEQYF
TRBD2	TRBV13	TRBJ2-7	CASSLRGLIYEQYF
TRBD1	TRBV28	TRBJ2-4	CASSLGQLNIQYF
.	TRBV6-4	TRBJ2-7	CASTNSGGHEQYF
.	TRBV6-1	TRBJ1-1	CASNPPGDMGVAFF
.	TRBV15	TRBJ2-7	CATSTQGGTHYEQYF
.	TRBV24-1	TRBJ2-5	CATSDSASETQYF
TRBD1	TRBV6-1	TRBJ1-1	CASSPAGTGGQAFF
.	TRBV6-1	TRBJ1-5	CVSRTILGAQPQHF
.	TRBV6-2/TRBV6-3	TRBJ1-2	CASSYSTGASYGYTF
.	TRBV27	TRBJ2-7	CASSLSLSSYEQYF
.	TRBV4-1	TRBJ1-1	CASSHVLRSHHEAFF
.	TRBV20-1	TRBJ1-2	CSARDSGYGYGYTF
.	TRBV28	TRBJ2-7	CASSLWLGEQYF